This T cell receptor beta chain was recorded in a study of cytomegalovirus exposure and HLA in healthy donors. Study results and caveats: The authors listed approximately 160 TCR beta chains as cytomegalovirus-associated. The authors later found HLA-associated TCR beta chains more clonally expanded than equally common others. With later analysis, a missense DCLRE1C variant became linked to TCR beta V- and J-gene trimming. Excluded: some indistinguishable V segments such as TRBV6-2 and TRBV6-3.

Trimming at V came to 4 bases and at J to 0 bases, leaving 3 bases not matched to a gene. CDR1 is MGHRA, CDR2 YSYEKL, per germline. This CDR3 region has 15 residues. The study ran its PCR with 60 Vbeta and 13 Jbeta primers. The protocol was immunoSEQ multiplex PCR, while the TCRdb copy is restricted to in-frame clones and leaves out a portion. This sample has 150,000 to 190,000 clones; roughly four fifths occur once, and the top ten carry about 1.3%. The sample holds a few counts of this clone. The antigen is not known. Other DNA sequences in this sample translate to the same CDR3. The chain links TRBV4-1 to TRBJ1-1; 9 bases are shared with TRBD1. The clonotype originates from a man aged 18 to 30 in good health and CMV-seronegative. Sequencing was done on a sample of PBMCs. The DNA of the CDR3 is TGCGCCAGCAGCCCGGGACAGGGCATGAACACTGAAGCTTTCTTT. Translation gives CASSPGQGMNTEAFF.